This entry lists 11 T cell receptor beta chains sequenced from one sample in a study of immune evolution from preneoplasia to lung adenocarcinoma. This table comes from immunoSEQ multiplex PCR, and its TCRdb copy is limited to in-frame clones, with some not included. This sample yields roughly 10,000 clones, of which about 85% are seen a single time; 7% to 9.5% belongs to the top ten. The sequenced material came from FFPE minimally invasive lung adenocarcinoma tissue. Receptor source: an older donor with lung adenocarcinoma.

The CDR3, as DNA: TGTGCCAGCAGTCCCAGGCCGCCGGGATCGGGGAGGGAGACCCAGTACTTC. This sequence encodes CASSPRPPGSGRETQYF. The chain links TRBV27 to TRBJ2-5; D is perhaps TRBD2 (6 bases). Germline V CDR1 and CDR2: MNHEY, SMNVEV (reference sequence). Trimming removed 5 bases at V and 5 bases at J, with 24 bases between. The CDR3 contains 17 residues.

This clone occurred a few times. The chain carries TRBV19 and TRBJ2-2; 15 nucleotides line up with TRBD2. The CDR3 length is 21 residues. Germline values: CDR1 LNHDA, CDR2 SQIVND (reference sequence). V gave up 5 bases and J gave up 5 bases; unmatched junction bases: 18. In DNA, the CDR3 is TGTGCCAGTAGTCAGTGGAGACCCGGGACTAGCGGGAGGTCGCGGACCGGGGAGCTGTTTTTT. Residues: CASSQWRPGTSGRSRTGELFF.

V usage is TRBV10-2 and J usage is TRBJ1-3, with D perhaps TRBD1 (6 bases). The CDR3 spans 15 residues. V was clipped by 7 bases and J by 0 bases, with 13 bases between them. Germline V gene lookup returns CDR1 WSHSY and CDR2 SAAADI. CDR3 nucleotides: TGCGCCAGCAACCCTGGACAGAACTCTGGAAACACCATATATTTT. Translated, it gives CASNPGQNSGNTIYF.

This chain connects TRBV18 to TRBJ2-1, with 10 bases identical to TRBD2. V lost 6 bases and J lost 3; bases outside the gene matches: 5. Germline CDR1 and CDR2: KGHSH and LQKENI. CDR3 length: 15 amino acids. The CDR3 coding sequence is TGTGCCAGCTCCCAATGGACTAGCGGCTACAATGAGCAGTTCTTC. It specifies CASSQWTSGYNEQFF.

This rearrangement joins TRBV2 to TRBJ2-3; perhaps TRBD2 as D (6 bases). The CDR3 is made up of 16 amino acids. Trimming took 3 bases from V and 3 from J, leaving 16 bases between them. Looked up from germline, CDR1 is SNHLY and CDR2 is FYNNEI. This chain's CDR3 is CASSDWGLWGTDTQYF. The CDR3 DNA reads TGTGCCAGCAGTGACTGGGGACTCTGGGGGACAGATACGCAGTATTTT.

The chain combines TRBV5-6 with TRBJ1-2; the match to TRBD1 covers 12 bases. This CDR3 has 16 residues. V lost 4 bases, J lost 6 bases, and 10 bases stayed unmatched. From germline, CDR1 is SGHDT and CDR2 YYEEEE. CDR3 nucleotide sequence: TGTGCCAGCAGCCTATGGAGGGACAGGGGGCGTGATGGCTACACCTTC. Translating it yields CASSLWRDRGRDGYTF.

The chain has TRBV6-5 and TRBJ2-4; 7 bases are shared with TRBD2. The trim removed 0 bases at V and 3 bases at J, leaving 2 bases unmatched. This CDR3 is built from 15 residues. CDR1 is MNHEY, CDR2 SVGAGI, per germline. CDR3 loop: CASSYSGGVKNIQYF. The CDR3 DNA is TGTGCCAGCAGTTACTCGGGGGGGGTCAAAAACATTCAGTACTTC.

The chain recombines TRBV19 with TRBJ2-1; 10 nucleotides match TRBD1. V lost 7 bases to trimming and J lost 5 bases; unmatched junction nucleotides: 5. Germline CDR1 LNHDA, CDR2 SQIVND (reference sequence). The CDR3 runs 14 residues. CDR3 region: CASTDRGPNNEQFF. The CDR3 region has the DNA TGTGCCAGTACAGACAGGGGGCCGAACAATGAGCAGTTCTTC.

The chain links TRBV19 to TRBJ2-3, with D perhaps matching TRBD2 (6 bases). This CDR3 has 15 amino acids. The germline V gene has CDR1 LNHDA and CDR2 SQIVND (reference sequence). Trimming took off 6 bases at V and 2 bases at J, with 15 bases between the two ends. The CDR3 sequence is CASRLGGLNTDTQYF. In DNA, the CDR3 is TGTGCCAGTAGACTGGGGGGACTCAACACAGATACGCAGTATTTT. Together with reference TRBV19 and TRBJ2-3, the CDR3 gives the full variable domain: DGGITQSPKYLFRKEGQNVTLSCEQNLNHDAMYWYRQDPGQGLRLIYYSQIVNDFQKGDIAEGYSVSREKKESFPLTVTSAQKNPTAFYLCASRLGGLNTDTQYFGPGTRLTVL.

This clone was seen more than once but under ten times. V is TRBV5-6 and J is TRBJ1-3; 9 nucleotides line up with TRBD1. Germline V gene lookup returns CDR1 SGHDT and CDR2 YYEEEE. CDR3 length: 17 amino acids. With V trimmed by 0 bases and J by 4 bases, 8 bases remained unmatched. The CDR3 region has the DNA TGTGCCAGCAGCTTGGACTGGACAGGGGATGTGGGAAACACCATATATTTT. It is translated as CASSLDWTGDVGNTIYF.

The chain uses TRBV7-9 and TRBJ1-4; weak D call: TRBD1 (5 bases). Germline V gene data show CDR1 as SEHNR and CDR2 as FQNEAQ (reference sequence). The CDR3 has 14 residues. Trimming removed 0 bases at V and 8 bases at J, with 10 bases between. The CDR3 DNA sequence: TGTGCCAGCAGCTTAGCGCAGGGAGGAGAAAAACTGTTTTTT. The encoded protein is CASSLAQGGEKLFF.